These T cell receptor beta chains were read from a single sample in a study of shared clonotypes between healthy human individuals. Only in-frame clones appear in the TCRdb table, and some are missing; sequencing was by immunoSEQ multiplex PCR. This table holds hundreds of thousands of clones, more than 70% found once. The sample consisted of memory CD4+ T cells sorted from blood. The receptors stem from a woman aged 25 to 39 in good health. Each CDR3 is given with its conserved first and last residue. The order of the fields is clone size, D gene, J gene, V gene, CDR3 length, CDR3 protein, CDR3 DNA. The D gene is left open where the match is weak. The size field is filled for only some rows; it gives once, few, many or a size class.

once - TRBJ2-3 TRBV27 16 CASSPRAPGATDTQYF TGTGCCAGCAGTCCGCGGGCCCCGGGAGCCACAGATACGCAGTATTTT
many - TRBJ1-2 TRBV7-2 13 CASSFDSNYGYTF TGTGCCAGCAGCTTCGACAGTAACTATGGCTACACCTTC
- TRBD1 TRBJ2-5 TRBV7-7 13 CASSWTGGETQYF TGTGCCAGCAGCTGGACAGGGGGGGAGACCCAGTACTTC
- - TRBJ1-2 TRBV5-4 12 CASSRQYYGYTF TGTGCCAGCAGCCGGCAGTACTATGGCTACACCTTC
- - TRBJ1-1 TRBV5-4 13 CASRRGEGVMAFF TGTGCCAGCCGTAGGGGGGAGGGAGTGATGGCTTTCTTT
many - TRBJ2-7 TRBV28 13 CASSPARGYEQYF TGTGCCAGCAGCCCCGCGCGGGGCTACGAGCAGTACTTC
- TRBD2 TRBJ2-7 TRBV6-1 13 CASSLSGTGEQYF TGTGCCAGCAGTTTGAGCGGGACCGGAGAGCAGTACTTC
- - TRBJ2-1 TRBV2 15 CASSDPGSGYNEQFF TGTGCCAGCAGTGATCCGGGTAGCGGCTACAATGAGCAGTTCTTC
- TRBD1 TRBJ1-2 TRBV4-2 13 CASSQEGQGGYTF TGTGCCAGCAGCCAAGAAGGACAGGGAGGCTACACCTTC
- TRBD1 TRBJ2-1 TRBV27 13 CASSPYTGTAEFF TGTGCCAGCAGTCCCTACACCGGGACAGCAGAGTTCTTC
- - TRBJ1-1 TRBV6-1 14 CASSDRGGRTEAFF TGTGCCAGCAGTGATCGGGGGGGGCGGACTGAAGCTTTCTTT
- TRBD2 TRBJ2-7 TRBV6-1 15 CASSTSRAGLYEQYF TGTGCCAGCAGTACCTCCCGAGCGGGACTCTACGAGCAGTACTTC
- - TRBJ2-6 TRBV2 17 CASSAGNGAAGANVLTF TGTGCCAGCAGTGCAGGAAATGGGGCGGCTGGGGCCAACGTCCTGACTTTC
- - TRBJ2-1 TRBV11-2 18 CASSLSSRGGGANNEQFF TGTGCCAGCAGCTTAAGCTCACGGGGTGGTGGGGCAAACAATGAGCAGTTCTTC
- - TRBJ2-7 TRBV7-9 14 CASSRTDGSYEQYF TGTGCCAGCAGCCGAACGGATGGTTCCTACGAGCAGTACTTC
- TRBD1 TRBJ2-5 TRBV5-1 18 CASSLDLTRRDRGETQYF TGCGCCAGCAGCTTGGACCTAACCCGCAGGGACAGAGGAGAGACCCAGTACTTC
- - TRBJ1-2 TRBV28 12 CASNPTGMGYTF TGTGCCAGCAATCCTACAGGGATGGGCTACACCTTC
- - TRBJ2-5 TRBV7-9 13 CASSLGNQETQYF TGTGCCAGCAGCTTAGGCAACCAAGAGACCCAGTACTTC
- TRBD1 TRBJ2-7 TRBV29-1 13 CSVEGTGGYEQYF TGCAGCGTTGAAGGGACAGGGGGCTACGAGCAGTACTTC
- TRBD2 TRBJ2-1 TRBV2 16 CASSPRTSGSLGEQFF TGTGCCAGCAGTCCAAGGACTAGCGGGAGTTTGGGTGAGCAGTTCTTC
many - TRBJ2-7 TRBV19 13 CASSIQGGDEQYF TGTGCCAGTAGTATCCAGGGGGGGGACGAGCAGTACTTC
- TRBD1 TRBJ1-5 TRBV12-5 17 CASGLAPPGQGVGPQHF TGTGCTAGTGGTTTGGCACCTCCGGGACAGGGCGTTGGGCCCCAGCATTTT
few TRBD2 TRBJ2-7 TRBV10-2 14 CASSVRDGRHEQYF TGCGCCAGCAGTGTACGTGACGGGAGGCACGAGCAGTACTTC
few TRBD2 TRBJ2-5 TRBV5-1 17 CASSHSQGAGGRETQYF TGCGCCAGCAGCCACAGCCAAGGAGCGGGAGGGCGAGAGACCCAGTACTTC
- TRBD2 TRBJ2-7 TRBV19 16 CASKGSTSGSPYEQYF TGTGCCAGTAAAGGCTCGACTAGCGGGAGTCCCTACGAGCAGTACTTC
- TRBD2 TRBJ2-2 TRBV5-1 15 CASTLTSGGTGELFF TGCGCCAGCACCCTGACTAGCGGAGGCACCGGGGAGCTGTTTTTT
- - TRBJ1-1 TRBV6-1 14 CASSASQGITEAFF TGTGCCAGCAGTGCGAGTCAGGGAATCACTGAAGCTTTCTTT
- - TRBJ2-1 TRBV30 17 CAWSVRGATFSYNEQFF TGTGCCTGGAGTGTACGGGGAGCGACTTTCTCCTACAATGAGCAGTTCTTC
- - TRBJ2-3 TRBV5-6 15 CASSLIAVSSDTQYF TGTGCCAGCAGCTTGATAGCGGTATCTTCAGATACGCAGTATTTT
- - TRBJ1-1 TRBV25-1 16 CASSVGVGHPVGEAFF TGTGCCAGCAGTGTAGGGGTCGGACACCCGGTTGGTGAAGCTTTCTTT
once TRBD1 TRBJ2-7 TRBV19 15 CASSDLGTGNYEQYF TGTGCCAGTAGCGACCTCGGGACAGGGAATTACGAGCAGTACTTC
few TRBD2 TRBJ2-7 TRBV5-1 15 CASRFTSGESYEQYF TGCGCCAGCAGGTTCACTAGCGGGGAATCCTACGAGCAGTACTTC
- - TRBJ1-1 TRBV6-5 15 CASSYGLGENSEAFF TGTGCCAGCAGTTACGGGTTAGGGGAAAATTCTGAAGCTTTCTTT
- TRBD1 TRBJ1-5 TRBV19 14 CASTDRYRNQPQHF TGTGCCAGTACGGACAGGTATCGCAATCAGCCCCAGCATTTT
- TRBD2 TRBJ2-7 TRBV4-1 18 CASSQDGGGRGRIEEQYF TGCGCCAGCAGCCAAGATGGGGGGGGTCGCGGGAGAATAGAGGAGCAGTACTTC
- TRBD2 TRBJ2-5 TRBV28 18 CASSFLGTSGTYQETQYF TGTGCCAGCAGTTTCCTTGGGACTAGCGGGACCTACCAAGAGACCCAGTACTTC
few - TRBJ1-3 TRBV7-8 16 CASSLVEGSGGNTIYF TGTGCCAGCAGCTTAGTCGAGGGGTCCGGGGGAAACACCATATATTTT
- TRBD1 TRBJ2-7 TRBV28 16 CASSPRWRTGPYEQYF TGTGCCAGCAGTCCAAGGTGGCGGACAGGGCCCTACGAGCAGTACTTC
- TRBD1 TRBJ1-5 TRBV29-1 18 CSVGFGTGSGLSNQPQHF TGCAGCGTTGGGTTTGGGACAGGGTCGGGGCTTAGCAATCAGCCCCAGCATTTT
- - TRBJ1-2 TRBV27 15 CASSFTPSGNYGYTF TGTGCCAGCAGTTTTACGCCGTCCGGAAACTATGGCTACACCTTC
- TRBD2 TRBJ2-7 TRBV5-1 14 CASSFTSGSYEQYF TGCGCCAGCAGCTTCACTAGCGGGAGTTACGAGCAGTACTTC
- TRBD1 TRBJ1-4 TRBV5-1 15 CASSLARTGMEKLFF TGCGCCAGCAGCTTGGCCAGGACAGGGATGGAAAAACTGTTTTTT
- TRBD2 TRBJ2-2 TRBV7-3 14 CASSTGLADGELFF TGTGCCAGCAGCACGGGACTAGCTGACGGGGAGCTGTTTTTT
- TRBD1 TRBJ2-4 TRBV14 17 CASSQKGQGLAKNIQYF TGTGCCAGCAGCCAGAAGGGACAGGGGCTAGCCAAAAACATTCAGTACTTC
- - TRBJ1-5 TRBV6-5 13 CASSWGPNQPQHF TGTGCCAGCAGTTGGGGGCCCAATCAGCCCCAGCATTTT
- TRBD1 TRBJ2-2 TRBV4-1 16 CASSQAQGEKTGELFF TGCGCCAGCAGCCAAGCACAGGGGGAAAAGACCGGGGAGCTGTTTTTT
few - TRBJ1-3 TRBV29-1 15 CSARYRDISGNTIYF TGCAGCGCCAGATACCGGGACATCTCTGGAAACACCATATATTTT
- TRBD2 TRBJ2-1 TRBV5-1 16 CASSLLAGGSYNEQFF TGCGCCAGCAGCTTGCTAGCGGGAGGATCCTACAATGAGCAGTTCTTC
- TRBD2 TRBJ2-3 TRBV18 14 CASTQGTSPDTQYF TGTGCCAGCACACAAGGGACTAGTCCAGATACGCAGTATTTT